The 20 T cell receptor beta chains presented below share a single source sample, sequenced in a study of T cell changes during pregnancy in multiple sclerosis. Clones were sequenced by immunoSEQ multiplex PCR, and TCRdb holds only the in-frame ones, with some missing. The sample has about 130,000 clones; about 95% are singletons. Sequenced material: peripheral blood, taken after pregnancy. The receptors were sampled from a female donor with multiple sclerosis, enrolled in a pregnancy study.

This sequence joins TRBV13 and TRBJ2-3, with a possible D match to TRBD2 (6 bases). The CDR3 runs 20 residues. V lost 5 bases, J lost 0 bases, and 27 bases lay in between. CDR1 and CDR2 from the germline V gene are PRHDT and FYEKMQ (reference sequence). The CDR3 DNA reads as TGTGCCAGCAGCATTCCCAATCGTAGCGGCTACTCGGTTAGCACAGATACGCAGTATTTT. Its translation is CASSIPNRSGYSVSTDTQYF. Full variable domain (outside the CDR3, taken from reference TRBV13 and TRBJ2-3): AAGVIQSPRHLIKEKRETATLKCYPIPRHDTVYWYQQGPGQDPQFLISFYEKMQSDKGSIPDRFSAQQFSDYHSELNMSSLELGDSALYFCASSIPNRSGYSVSTDTQYFGPGTRLTVL.

This chain uses TRBV6-1 with TRBJ1-1, with unresolved D. The CDR3 sequence is 18 residues long. Germline V CDR1 and CDR2: MNHNS, SASEGT. Trimming took off 2 bases at V and 0 bases at J, with 19 bases between the two ends. The CDR3 reads CASSEFGLEGFMNTEAFF. CDR3 nucleotides: TGTGCCAGCAGTGAATTTGGACTTGAGGGCTTCATGAACACTGAAGCTTTCTTT.

The J gene is TRBJ1-5, the V gene TRBV6-5, with 7 bases that match TRBD1. The V gene end was trimmed by 10 bases and the J gene end by 7 bases; junction bases not matched to a gene: 13. CDR3 length: 14 residues. From germline, CDR1 is MNHEY and CDR2 SVGAGI. The CDR3 here is CANLYRQGRQPQHF. DNA for the CDR3: TGTGCCAACCTTTATAGACAGGGCCGGCAGCCCCAGCATTTT.

This clone appeared a few times. The rearrangement joins TRBV9 to TRBJ2-3; 13 nucleotides align to TRBD2. Germline values: CDR1 SGDLS, CDR2 YYNGEE. Unmatched junction bases numbered 7, after V lost 4 bases and J lost 2 bases. The CDR3 is made up of 17 amino acids. CDR3 in amino acids: CASSPGTSGTFTDTQYF. Written as DNA, the CDR3 is TGTGCCAGCAGCCCGGGGACTAGCGGGACTTTCACAGATACGCAGTATTTT.

The rearrangement links TRBV5-1 to TRBJ1-1; 8 nucleotides agree with TRBD1. This CDR3 contains 14 residues. The V segment lost 4 bases and the J segment 7 bases; nucleotides outside the gene matches: 9. Looked up from germline, CDR1 is SGHRS and CDR2 is YFSETQ. The CDR3 bases are TGCGCCAGCAGCATATCCTGGACAGGGTATGAAGCTTTCTTT. Translated: CASSISWTGYEAFF. The full variable domain, with the rest looked up from reference TRBV5-1 and TRBJ1-1, is KAGVTQTPRYLIKTRGQQVTLSCSPISGHRSVSWYQQTPGQGLQFLFEYFSETQRNKGNFPGRFSGRQFSNSRSEMNVSTLELGDSALYLCASSISWTGYEAFFGQGTRLTVV.

The chain carries TRBV28 and TRBJ1-5; D is uncertain. Germline values: CDR1 MDHEN, CDR2 SYDVKM. This CDR3 has 15 amino acids. V gave up 7 bases and J gave up 2 bases, with 15 bases separating them. The CDR3 sequence: CASISYEARNQPQHF. CDR3 DNA: TGTGCCAGCATCTCGTATGAGGCGCGCAATCAGCCCCAGCATTTT.

The chain couples TRBV2 to TRBJ2-7; 7 nucleotides align to TRBD2. V was clipped by 5 bases and J by 4 bases; unmatched bases: 8. The CDR3 is 14 amino acids. The germline V gene encodes CDR1 SNHLY and CDR2 FYNNEI. Here the CDR3 reads CASSSSGGIYEQYF. Written as DNA, the CDR3 is TGTGCCAGCAGTTCTAGCGGAGGTATTTACGAGCAGTACTTC.

The chain recombines TRBV27 with TRBJ2-7; maybe TRBD2 (5 bases). Germline values: CDR1 MNHEY, CDR2 SMNVEV (reference sequence). V shed 5 bases and J shed 3 bases, with 11 bases lying between them. The length of the CDR3 is 13 residues. CDR3 residues: CASSILRGYEQYF. The CDR3 DNA reads TGTGCCAGCAGTATCCTTCGGGGCTACGAGCAGTACTTC.

Only a few counts were recorded for this clone. This chain connects TRBV18 to TRBJ1-1; D gene uncertain. The CDR3 consists of 13 residues. Trimming took off 4 bases at V and 4 bases at J, with 10 bases between the two ends. Germline loops: CDR1 KGHSH, CDR2 LQKENI. The CDR3 nucleotides read TGTGCCAGCTCACAGGGAGTGGGCACTGAAGCTTTCTTT. Amino acids: CASSQGVGTEAFF.

The rearrangement uses TRBV5-4 and TRBJ2-3; the match to TRBD2 covers 7 bases. The ends lost 4 bases at V and 1 base at J; junction bases unmatched: 9. The CDR3 sequence is 16 residues long. Germline lookup yields CDR1 SGHNT and CDR2 YYREEE (reference sequence). CDR3 sequence: CASSPLTTSGTDTQYF. In DNA form, the CDR3 reads TGTGCCAGCAGCCCGCTTACAACTAGCGGCACAGATACGCAGTATTTT.

This clone was picked up one time. The V and J genes are TRBV27 and TRBJ1-5; weak D call: TRBD1 (5 bases). V gave up 3 bases and J gave up 4 bases, with 13 bases separating them. Germline V gene lookup returns CDR1 MNHEY and CDR2 SMNVEV (reference sequence). The CDR3 loop spans 15 amino acids. In DNA form, the CDR3 reads TGTGCCAGCAGTTTGGGGCAGGGTTGGAATCAGCCCCAGCATTTT. Translating it yields CASSLGQGWNQPQHF.

The chain links TRBV9 to TRBJ1-2, with TRBD1 as a possible D gene (5 bases). V was pared by 4 bases and J by 4 bases, with 14 bases between. The germline gives CDR1 SGDLS, CDR2 YYNGEE. The CDR3 runs 14 residues. The CDR3 is CASSQAGPSYGYTF. CDR3 nucleotide sequence: TGTGCCAGCAGCCAAGCGGGACCGAGCTATGGCTACACCTTC. Full variable domain (missing parts from reference TRBV9 and TRBJ1-2): DSGVTQTPKHLITATGQRVTLRCSPRSGDLSVYWYQQSLDQGLQFLIQYYNGEERAKGNILERFSAQQFPDLHSELNLSSLELGDSALYFCASSQAGPSYGYTFGSGTRLTVV.

The gene calls are TRBV9 and TRBJ2-1; 11 nucleotides align to TRBD2. J lost 6 bases, V lost 5 bases, and 1 base had no gene match. Germline V CDR1 and CDR2: SGDLS, YYNGEE. The CDR3 is made up of 13 amino acids. In DNA, the CDR3 is TGTGCCAGCAGGGGGACTAGCGGCAATGAGCAGTTCTTC. This translates into CASRGTSGNEQFF.

The gene calls are TRBV4-2 and TRBJ1-1, with TRBD1 matching over 12 bases. V was clipped by 3 bases and J by 5 bases; unmatched bases: 16. The CDR3 is 19 amino acids. In germline, CDR1 is LGHNA, CDR2 YNFKEQ. The CDR3 loop is CASSQVIGTGGVKRTEAFF. In DNA, the CDR3 is TGTGCCAGCAGCCAGGTGATTGGGACAGGGGGCGTAAAGAGGACTGAAGCTTTCTTT.

The chain's CDR3 is CASSDPPPETQYF. The CDR3, as DNA: TGTGCCAGCAGTGACCCCCCCCCGGAGACGCAGTATTTT. The chain carries TRBV6-4 and TRBJ2-3; D gene uncertain. The V end was cut by 2 bases, the J end by 9 bases, with 12 bases between. The CDR3 loop spans 13 amino acids. Germline V gene sequence: CDR1 MRHNA, CDR2 SNTAGT.

The chain joins TRBV20-1 to TRBJ1-2, with D tentatively TRBD1 (5 bases). CDR1 and CDR2 from the germline V gene are DFQATT and SNEGSKA (reference sequence). The CDR3 has 11 amino acids. The V end lost 2 bases, the J end lost 8 bases, and 9 bases lay between the germline ends. DNA for the CDR3: TGCAGTGCTAGACTAGGGGAAGGCTACACCTTC. This codes for CSARLGEGYTF.

The rearrangement links TRBV7-9 to TRBJ2-5; D may be TRBD2 (6 bases). The CDR3 loop spans 12 amino acids. Germline V gene data show CDR1 as SEHNR and CDR2 as FQNEAQ (reference sequence). The germline V and J ends were trimmed by 7 bases and 1 base, with 7 bases remaining between them. CDR3 in DNA: TGTGCCAGCACCGGGGGCCAAGAGACCCAGTACTTC. This gives the protein CASTGGQETQYF. The full variable domain, rest sourced from reference TRBV7-9 and TRBJ2-5, is DTGVSQNPRHKITKRGQNVTFRCDPISEHNRLYWYRQTLGQGPEFLTYFQNEAQLEKSRLLSDRFSAERPKGSFSTLEIQRTEQGDSAMYLCASTGGQETQYFGPGTRLLVL.

This clone was counted a few times. The CDR3 nucleotides are TGTGCCAGCAGCCTTTCGAACACCGGGGAGCTGTTTTTT. As protein: CASSLSNTGELFF. The chain uses TRBV7-2 and TRBJ2-2; the D is unclear. V was trimmed by 5 bases and J by 0 bases, leaving 4 bases between them. This CDR3 has 13 residues. CDR1 SGHTA and CDR2 FQGNSA come from the germline V gene.

This clone was recorded only once. The CDR3 nucleotides are TGTGCCAGCAGCCAAGATGGGACACCTGGAAACACCATATATTTT. It specifies CASSQDGTPGNTIYF. This chain connects TRBV14 to TRBJ1-3, with D perhaps TRBD1 (6 bases). The V and J ends lost 0 bases and 2 bases respectively, with 8 bases between them. From germline, CDR1 is SGHDN and CDR2 FVKESK. The CDR3 is 15 amino acids. Variable domain in full (rest from reference TRBV14 and TRBJ1-3): EAGVTQFPSHSVIEKGQTVTLRCDPISGHDNLYWYRRVMGKEIKFLLHFVKESKQDESGMPNNRFLAERTGGTYSTLKVQPAELEDSGVYFCASSQDGTPGNTIYFGEGSWLTVV.

This chain joins TRBV30 and TRBJ2-7, with 7 bases aligning to TRBD1. V lost 6 bases to trimming and J lost 6 bases; unmatched junction nucleotides: 8. The CDR3 runs to 12 residues. Per the germline V gene, CDR1 is GTSNPN and CDR2 is SVGIG (reference sequence). The CDR3 spells CACPTAGGEQYF. CDR3 coding DNA: TGTGCCTGCCCAACAGCAGGGGGCGAGCAGTACTTC.